This TCR beta chain derives from a study of T cell responses to AZD1222 COVID-19 vaccine. The study, taken as a whole, reports: A mostly white British donor set with more females was recruited, and clonal diversity was possibly underestimated.

In regard to this clone: Its target is unknown.

Generated by immunoSEQ multiplex PCR, the TCRdb table keeps only in-frame clones and is missing some. The table has approximately 130,000 clones, roughly 89% seen once; the top ten hold about 1.1%. This CDR3 region has 16 residues. Germline trimming cut 2 bases from V and 3 bases from J; bases unmatched to any gene: 5. Germline-derived CDR1 and CDR2 are LNHDA and SQIVND (reference sequence). Pooling of second doses given at about 4 or about 12 weeks was done. The chain has TRBV19 and TRBJ2-3; 10 bases match TRBD2. The clonotype comes from an adult who received the AZD1222 COVID-19 vaccine. This sample comprised peripheral blood, obtained 28 days after the second AZD1222 dose. CDR3 protein: CASSIRAGGRTDTQYF. The CDR3 DNA reads TGTGCCAGTAGTATAAGAGCGGGAGGGCGGACAGATACGCAGTATTTT.